These T cell receptor beta chains were read from a single sample in a study of blood T cell repertoires in COVID-19. Some clones are missing from TCRdb's copy, which holds only in-frame ones; the method was immunoSEQ multiplex PCR. Here the sample spans 120,000 or so clones, about 79% being singletons. Sequenced material: peripheral blood. These receptors were obtained from a woman between 50 and 59 years old with acute or convalescent COVID-19. Both conserved end residues are part of each CDR3.

>TRBV19
CASTVSGGAQPQHF
>TRBV5-1
CASRRTETSYEQYF
>TRBV6-4
CASKRTSGPGELFF
>TRBV5-8
CASSLVVGGSGANVLTF
>TRBV11-2
CASRSGTDTEAFF
>TRBV29-1
CSGFVGASTDTQYF
>TRBV27
CASRQTGSHQPQHF
>TRBV6-1
CASSESWVRGVMNYGYTF
>TRBV6-5
CASSYSRQTPYEQYF
>TRBV9
CASSVGTGTDTQYF
>TRBV7-9
CASSFRTGFEQFF
>TRBV30
CAWSDRWDTEAFF
>TRBV5-6
CASTMGQGNYGYTF
>TRBV19
CASSPFGRTEAFF
>TRBV4-1
CASSQGTGSFFTDIQYF
>TRBV14
CASSQGGWDQPQHF
>TRBV30
CASQRDRVKTFF
>TRBV19
CASSISRDTEAFF
>TRBV30
CAWSGTVGKNIQYF
>TRBV6-5
CASSETAVNTEAFF
>TRBV5-5
CASSLPTLQATGELFF
>TRBV9
CASSIGGDRTDTQYF
>TRBV11-2
CASSLAGTGDGYTF
>TRBV5-1
CASSLGDSPTNEKLFF
>TRBV29-1
CSVEGQGTTEAFF
>TRBV5-4
CASSPLAGALNTGELFF
>TRBV2
CASSPRTGWVSGANVLTF
>TRBV28
CATTGVGEAFF
>TRBV25-1
CASSEYYEQYF
>TRBV2
CASRRYTDEQYF
>TRBV2
CASSKDRGTEAFF
>TRBV19
CASSIRGGIGYGYTF
>TRBV5-4
CASSSGRRGSYEQYF
>TRBV30
CAWSVRDEKLFF
>TRBV5-1
CASSSDWRNYGYTF
>TRBV5-4
CASQLWGEISTDTQYF
>TRBV30
CAWREQQNTEAFF
>TRBV11-3
CASSSGQGSTNTEAFF
>TRBV11-1
CASSLGQGNSPLHF
>TRBV5-1
CASRSTGGGIKAFF
>TRBV2
CASKLRDSYTF
>TRBV19
CASSINREPYNSPLHF
>TRBV3-1/TRBV3-2
CASSPKRGGQNEQFF
>TRBV6-2/TRBV6-3
CASSLRPEGNTEAFF
>TRBV10-3
CAIYSGFSVSSSGNTIYF
>TRBV14
CASSQVRFGISGTAIVEAFF
>TRBV2
CASSDTAGSNQPQHF
>TRBV5-4
CASSPPRLVSYEQYF
>TRBV2
CASRGLVNPAGELFF
>TRBV2
CASSTGYYGYTF
>TRBV12-3/TRBV12-4
CASKQGAGNTIYF
>TRBV3-1/TRBV3-2
CASSPDIRGNQPQHF